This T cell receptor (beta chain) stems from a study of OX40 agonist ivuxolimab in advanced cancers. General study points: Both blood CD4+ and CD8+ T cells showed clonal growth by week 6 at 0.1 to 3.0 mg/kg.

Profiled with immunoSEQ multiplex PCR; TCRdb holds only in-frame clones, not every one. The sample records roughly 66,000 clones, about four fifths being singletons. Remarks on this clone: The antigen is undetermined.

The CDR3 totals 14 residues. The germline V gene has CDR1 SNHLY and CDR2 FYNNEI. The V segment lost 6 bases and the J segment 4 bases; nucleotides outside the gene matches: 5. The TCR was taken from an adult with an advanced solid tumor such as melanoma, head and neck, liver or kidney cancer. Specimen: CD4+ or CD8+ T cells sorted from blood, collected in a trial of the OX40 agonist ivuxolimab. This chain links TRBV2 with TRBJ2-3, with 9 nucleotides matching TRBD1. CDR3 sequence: CASRWDREADTQYF. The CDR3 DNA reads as TGTGCCAGCAGATGGGACAGGGAGGCAGATACGCAGTATTTT.